A selection of T cell receptor beta chains follows, all from one sample in a study of cytomegalovirus exposure and HLA in healthy donors. Sequencing used immunoSEQ multiplex PCR; TCRdb keeps in-frame clones, though not all of them. Found here are under 200,000 clones, approximately 80% of them singletons; the top ten hold 1.5% to 2%. Specimen: PBMCs. The receptors here all came from a young woman in good health and CMV-seronegative. The CDR3 runs from the conserved cysteine through the conserved F or W. The order of the fields is J gene, V gene, D gene, clone size, CDR3 protein, CDR3 DNA. A D gene is named only where the DNA matches it firmly. The size entry is marked missing in some rows and otherwise reads once, few, many or a size class.

>TRBJ2-5|TRBV11-2|.|once
CASSVRTGDGETQYF
TGTGCCAGCAGCGTGAGGACGGGAGACGGAGAGACCCAGTACTTC
>TRBJ1-6|TRBV27|.|.
CASSSPQRGESPLHF
TGTGCCAGCAGTTCCCCTCAGCGCGGGGAATCACCCCTCCACTTT
>TRBJ2-7|TRBV7-8|TRBD2|.
CASSLTSGSRLSYEQYF
TGTGCCAGCAGCTTAACTAGCGGGAGTCGTCTATCCTACGAGCAGTACTTC
>TRBJ2-1|TRBV19|TRBD2|.
CASSIGAGAGNEQFF
TGTGCCAGTAGTATAGGAGCGGGAGCTGGGAATGAGCAGTTCTTC
>TRBJ2-1|TRBV9|TRBD2|.
CASSIMTSGSNEQFF
TGTGCCAGCAGCATCATGACTAGCGGGTCCAATGAGCAGTTCTTC
>TRBJ2-3|TRBV19|.|.
CASSIDLEDTQYF
TGTGCCAGTAGTATAGATCTGGAGGATACGCAGTATTTT
>TRBJ2-7|TRBV5-6|TRBD1|.
CASSTGTVSYEQYF
TGTGCCAGCAGCACCGGGACAGTGTCCTACGAGCAGTACTTC
>TRBJ2-1|TRBV18|.|.
CASSPGDLNYSVNNEQFF
TGTGCCAGCTCACCAGGCGACTTGAACTATTCCGTAAACAATGAGCAGTTCTTC
>TRBJ2-2|TRBV13|TRBD1|.
CASSLRGQGPTGELFF
TGTGCCAGCAGCTTAAGGGGACAGGGGCCCACCGGGGAGCTGTTTTTT
>TRBJ2-5|TRBV6-6|.|.
CASSAARGQETQYF
TGTGCCAGCAGCGCCGCCCGGGGCCAAGAGACCCAGTACTTC
>TRBJ2-1|TRBV27|.|.
CASSLLQFNEQFF
TGTGCCAGCAGTTTACTACAGTTCAATGAGCAGTTCTTC
>TRBJ2-1|TRBV14|TRBD2|.
CASSPTLRGRSVGEQFF
TGTGCCAGCAGCCCGACCTTGCGCGGGAGGAGTGTGGGTGAGCAGTTCTTC
>TRBJ2-7|TRBV7-2|TRBD1|once
CASTPWTGSSYEQYF
TGTGCCAGCACCCCTTGGACAGGGAGCTCCTACGAGCAGTACTTC
>TRBJ2-3|TRBV28|TRBD2|.
CASSEQGTTSGTPDTQYF
TGTGCCAGCAGCGAACAGGGGACGACTAGCGGGACCCCAGATACGCAGTATTTT
>TRBJ2-3|TRBV29-1|TRBD1|.
CSVEEQGSDTQYF
TGCAGCGTTGAAGAACAGGGGTCAGATACGCAGTATTTT
>TRBJ1-5|TRBV5-4|.|few
CASSLDGRSNQPQHF
TGTGCCAGCAGCCTGGATGGGCGATCCAATCAGCCCCAGCATTTT
>TRBJ2-2|TRBV11-2|TRBD2|.
CASSFRTSPGELFF
TGTGCCAGCAGCTTTCGGACTAGCCCCGGGGAGCTGTTTTTT
>TRBJ2-2|TRBV6-6|.|.
CASSLEGALTGELFF
TGTGCCAGCAGTCTGGAGGGAGCGCTCACCGGGGAGCTGTTTTTT
>TRBJ1-1|TRBV4-3|.|.
CASSPARWNTEAFF
TGCGCCAGCAGCCCAGCCAGGTGGAACACTGAAGCTTTCTTT
>TRBJ1-1|TRBV27|.|once
CASRGYISGNTEAFF
TGTGCCAGCAGAGGATACATCTCGGGGAACACTGAAGCTTTCTTT
>TRBJ2-6|TRBV6-1|TRBD1|.
CASRLQGTGANVLTF
TGTGCCAGCAGGTTACAGGGGACTGGGGCCAACGTCCTGACTTTC
>TRBJ2-3|TRBV28|.|once
CASSLTGSTDTQYF
TGTGCCAGCAGTTTAACGGGGAGCACAGATACGCAGTATTTT
>TRBJ1-1|TRBV4-1|.|.
CASTLGGEGTEAFF
TGCGCCAGCACCTTGGGGGGGGAAGGGACTGAAGCTTTCTTT
>TRBJ1-5|TRBV7-8|.|.
CASSLAEGDQPQHF
TGTGCCAGCAGCTTAGCGGAGGGAGATCAGCCCCAGCATTTT
>TRBJ1-1|TRBV19|.|.
CASSIDGGYTEAFF
TGTGCCAGTAGTATCGACGGAGGTTACACTGAAGCTTTCTTT
>TRBJ1-1|TRBV4-2|.|.
CASSDGDLNTEAFF
TGTGCCAGCAGCGACGGGGACTTGAACACTGAAGCTTTCTTT
>TRBJ2-3|TRBV7-8|.|.
CASSPHTGEGADTQYF
TGTGCCAGCAGCCCACATACGGGAGAGGGAGCAGATACGCAGTATTTT
>TRBJ2-7|TRBV27|TRBD1|.
CASSLPGTGVWVKQYF
TGTGCCAGCAGTTTACCCGGGACAGGAGTCTGGGTCAAGCAGTACTTC
>TRBJ2-5|TRBV28|TRBD1|.
CASSFDPGTEETQYF
TGTGCCAGCAGTTTCGACCCCGGGACAGAAGAGACCCAGTACTTC
>TRBJ2-7|TRBV27|.|.
CASGEVSGSYEQYF
TGTGCCAGCGGTGAGGTTAGCGGCTCCTACGAGCAGTACTTC
>TRBJ2-7|TRBV18|.|.
CASSPLGTTGPHEQYF
TGTGCCAGCTCACCACTCGGCACGACAGGACCCCACGAGCAGTACTTC
>TRBJ1-4|TRBV28|.|.
CASSFGRRGREKLFF
TGTGCCAGCAGTTTCGGACGTAGGGGTCGGGAAAAACTGTTTTTT
>TRBJ2-1|TRBV4-1|TRBD1|.
CASSQERGRGRWNEQFF
TGCGCCAGCAGCCAAGAGAGGGGCAGGGGGCGATGGAATGAGCAGTTCTTC
>TRBJ2-3|TRBV5-8|TRBD2|.
CASRPGLADTDTQYF
TGTGCCAGCAGACCGGGACTAGCGGACACAGATACGCAGTATTTT